One sample yielded the 2 T cell receptor beta chains listed below, sequenced in a study of technical replicates of blood from several donors. Measured with immunoSEQ multiplex PCR; TCRdb has only the in-frame clones, and not every one. The sample consists of around 76,000 clones, over 80% of them appearing once. The sequencing sample was made of T cells isolated from PBMCs. Receptor source: a human donor in good health.

The chain is built from TRBV10-1 and TRBJ2-2, with D uncertain. The CDR3 is 13 amino acids. The germline V and J ends were trimmed by 3 bases and 5 bases, with 7 bases remaining between them. CDR1 is WNHNN and CDR2 is SYGVQD in the germline V gene (reference sequence). CDR3 in amino acids: CASSDYRTGELFF. Here the CDR3 DNA reads TGCGCCAGCAGTGATTACCGGACCGGGGAGCTGTTTTTT.

The chain links TRBV7-6 to TRBJ2-2; tentatively, D is TRBD1 (5 bases). The CDR3 consists of 15 residues. Germline V gene data show CDR1 as SGHVS and CDR2 as FNYEAQ. V lost 1 base, J lost 6 bases, and 12 bases lay in between. In nucleotides, the CDR3 is TGTGCCAGCAGCTTAGTAGGGTCAGGGTCCGGGGAGCTGTTTTTT. This gives the protein CASSLVGSGSGELFF.